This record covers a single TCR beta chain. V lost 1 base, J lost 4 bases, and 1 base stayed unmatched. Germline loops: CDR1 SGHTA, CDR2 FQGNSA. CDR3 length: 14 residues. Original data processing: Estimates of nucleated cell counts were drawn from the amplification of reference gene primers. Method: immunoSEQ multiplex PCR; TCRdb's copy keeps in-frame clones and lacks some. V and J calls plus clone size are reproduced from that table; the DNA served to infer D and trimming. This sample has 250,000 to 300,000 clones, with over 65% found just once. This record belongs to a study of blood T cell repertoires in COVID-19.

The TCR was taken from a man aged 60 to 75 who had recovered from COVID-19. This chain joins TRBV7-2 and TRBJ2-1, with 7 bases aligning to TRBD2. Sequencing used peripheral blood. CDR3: CASSLDGGYNEQFF. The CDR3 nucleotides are TGTGCCAGCAGCTTAGACGGGGGGTACAATGAGCAGTTCTTC. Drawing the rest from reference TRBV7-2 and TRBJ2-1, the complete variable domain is GAGVSQSPSNKVTEKGKDVELRCDPISGHTALYWYRQSLGQGLEFLIYFQGNSAPDKSGLPSDRFSAERTGGSVSTLTIQRTQQEDSAVYLCASSLDGGYNEQFFGPGTRLTVL.